The 4 T cell receptor beta chains below all came from one sample that was sequenced in a study of T cells after yellow fever vaccination (dated by TCRdb to the late 2010s). Library construction relied on 5' RACE. Sequencing used an Illumina HiSeq 2500. TCRdb passed the public sequencing reads through fastp at Q25 and MiXCR, retaining productive beta sequences. CDR3 protein sequences are deduplicated, and each keeps its most common genes and DNA. For this sample there are approximately 300,000 distinct CDR3 sequences; 6.5% to 8.5% appear just once. The ten largest make up 15% to 20% of the sample. The treatment or condition label for this specimen denotes: live attenuated yellow fever vaccine strain. The specimen comprised PBMCs, sampled about 41 days after the first yellow fever vaccination. These receptor sequences come from a man between 18 and 35 years old who received the YFV17D yellow fever vaccine.

A few counts support this clonotype. The chain employs TRBV5-5 and TRBJ2-3; TRBD2 matches 7 bases. The CDR3 is made up of 16 amino acids. CDR1 is SGHKS, CDR2 YYEKEE, per germline (reference sequence). Trimming at V came to 0 bases and at J to 7 bases, leaving 11 bases not matched to a gene. CDR3 region: CASSLVGGGGENTQYF. In nucleotides, the CDR3 is TGTGCCAGCAGCTTGGTTGGGGGGGGAGGGGAAAATACGCAGTATTTT.

J is TRBJ2-5 and V is TRBV29-1; D is perhaps TRBD2 (6 bases). V lost 6 bases, J lost 1 base, and 9 bases lay in between. The CDR3 runs 12 residues. From germline, CDR1 is SQVTM and CDR2 ANQGSEA. Here the CDR3 reads CSVRDFQETQYF. DNA of the CDR3: TGCAGCGTACGGGACTTCCAAGAGACCCAGTACTTC.

This clonotype was picked up many times. CDR3 bases: TGCGCCAGCAGCCAAGCCGGGACAGGGTGGGAGACCCAGTACTTC. This codes for CASSQAGTGWETQYF. The chain links TRBV4-1 to TRBJ2-5; 9 bases match TRBD1. V dropped 1 base and J dropped 5; count of bases not matched to a gene: 5. CDR1 and CDR2 from the germline V gene are MGHRA and YSYEKL. This CDR3 has 15 residues.

This clonotype showed up just a few times. This rearrangement joins TRBV12-3 or TRBV12-4 to TRBJ1-5; D unclear. CDR3 size: 13 residues. Trimming shortened V by 4 bases and J by 6 bases, and 10 bases separated the two germline ends. Written as DNA, the CDR3 is TGTGCCAGCAGTTACGGGGAGGGTCAGCCCCAGCATTTT. This codes for CASSYGEGQPQHF.